The rows below give T cell receptor beta chains drawn from one sample of a study of a mutant IDH1 vaccine in newly diagnosed glioma. For these TCRs, the target antigens are not known. Only in-frame clones appear in the TCRdb table, and some are missing; sequencing was by immunoSEQ multiplex PCR. The top ten hold about 14% of the sample, which has about 60,000 clones, around 82% seen once. Here the sequenced sample was PBMCs, taken from a glioma patient whose treatment included an IDH1 peptide vaccine. The receptors were sampled from a man aged 18 to 35 with glioma. CDR3s include the opening cysteine and the closing phenylalanine or tryptophan. The D gene is left open where the match is weak. Rows may omit the clone size; those that give it use once, few, many or a size class.

clone_size: NA; d_call: NA; v_call: TRBV6-5; j_call: TRBJ1-3; cdr3_nt: TGTGCCAGCAGTTACTCGGCCAGCCTCTCTGGAAACACCATATATTTT; cdr3_aa: CASSYSASLSGNTIYF
clone_size: NA; d_call: NA; v_call: TRBV7-2; j_call: TRBJ2-5; cdr3_nt: TGTGCCAGCACGTCGGCACAGTACCAAGAGACCCAGTACTTC; cdr3_aa: CASTSAQYQETQYF
clone_size: NA; d_call: TRBD1; v_call: TRBV5-5; j_call: TRBJ1-4; cdr3_nt: TGTGCCAGCAGCCGGGACAGCTTTGGTGAAAAACTGTTTTTT; cdr3_aa: CASSRDSFGEKLFF
clone_size: NA; d_call: TRBD1; v_call: TRBV11-1; j_call: TRBJ2-2; cdr3_nt: TGTGCCAGCAAGCTACAGACAGGGTATACCGGGGAGCTGTTTTTT; cdr3_aa: CASKLQTGYTGELFF
clone_size: NA; d_call: TRBD1; v_call: TRBV23-1; j_call: TRBJ2-3; cdr3_nt: TGCGCCAGCATCCCGGGACAGGGCACAGATACGCAGTATTTT; cdr3_aa: CASIPGQGTDTQYF
clone_size: NA; d_call: NA; v_call: TRBV6-1; j_call: TRBJ1-2; cdr3_nt: TGTGCCAGCAGTGAAGTAGGGCAAAACTATGGCTACACCTTC; cdr3_aa: CASSEVGQNYGYTF
clone_size: NA; d_call: NA; v_call: TRBV10-3; j_call: TRBJ2-7; cdr3_nt: TGTGCCATCAGTGAGCCGGAACACTCCTACGAGCAGTACTTC; cdr3_aa: CAISEPEHSYEQYF
clone_size: NA; d_call: NA; v_call: TRBV19; j_call: TRBJ1-1; cdr3_nt: TGTGCCAGTATCCAGGGGTTGAAAGCTTTCTTT; cdr3_aa: CASIQGLKAFF
clone_size: NA; d_call: TRBD1; v_call: TRBV9; j_call: TRBJ2-5; cdr3_nt: TGTGCCAGCAGCCCTCGACAGGGTCCGAAAGAGACCCAGTACTTC; cdr3_aa: CASSPRQGPKETQYF
clone_size: NA; d_call: TRBD2; v_call: TRBV7-8; j_call: TRBJ2-1; cdr3_nt: TGTGCCAGCAGCTTAGGGGCCCTAGCGGGGGCTAAAATGCCCTACAATGAGCAGTTCTTC; cdr3_aa: CASSLGALAGAKMPYNEQFF
clone_size: NA; d_call: TRBD1; v_call: TRBV5-4; j_call: TRBJ2-5; cdr3_nt: TGTGCCAGCAGCTCGGGGACAGTCCAAGAGACCCAGTACTTC; cdr3_aa: CASSSGTVQETQYF
clone_size: NA; d_call: NA; v_call: TRBV6-5; j_call: TRBJ1-2; cdr3_nt: TGTGCCAGCAGTTGGCCCCTTTCAGAGGGGACTTATGGCTACACCTTC; cdr3_aa: CASSWPLSEGTYGYTF
clone_size: NA; d_call: NA; v_call: TRBV10-3; j_call: TRBJ2-1; cdr3_nt: TGTGCCACCCTCCTTTTAAGGGTCTCCTACAATGAGCAGTTCTTC; cdr3_aa: CATLLLRVSYNEQFF
clone_size: few; d_call: NA; v_call: TRBV20-1; j_call: TRBJ2-5; cdr3_nt: TGCAGTGCTAGAAGGGAGACCCAGTACTTC; cdr3_aa: CSARRETQYF
clone_size: few; d_call: NA; v_call: TRBV6-4; j_call: TRBJ1-2; cdr3_nt: TGTGCCAGCAGTGACAGCTATGGCTACACCTTC; cdr3_aa: CASSDSYGYTF
clone_size: NA; d_call: NA; v_call: TRBV5-1; j_call: TRBJ2-7; cdr3_nt: TGCGCCAGCAGCTTGGGGGGACGACTCTTGTACGAGCAGTACTTC; cdr3_aa: CASSLGGRLLYEQYF
clone_size: NA; d_call: TRBD1; v_call: TRBV30; j_call: TRBJ2-4; cdr3_nt: TGTGCCTGGAGTAAACGGGTGGCCCAGGGGGACATTCAGTACTTC; cdr3_aa: CAWSKRVAQGDIQYF
clone_size: NA; d_call: NA; v_call: TRBV29-1; j_call: TRBJ1-2; cdr3_nt: TGCAGCGTTGGGGTATCAGGGTCGGGCTACACCTTC; cdr3_aa: CSVGVSGSGYTF
clone_size: NA; d_call: TRBD2; v_call: TRBV14; j_call: TRBJ2-2; cdr3_nt: TGTGCCAGCAGCCAACTAGCGGGAGGCACCGGGGAGCTGTTTTTT; cdr3_aa: CASSQLAGGTGELFF
clone_size: NA; d_call: TRBD1; v_call: TRBV13; j_call: TRBJ2-6; cdr3_nt: TGTGCCAGCAGCCCGGACAGGGGGTCCGGGGCCAACGTCCTGACTTTC; cdr3_aa: CASSPDRGSGANVLTF
clone_size: NA; d_call: NA; v_call: TRBV4-1; j_call: TRBJ1-2; cdr3_nt: TGCGCCAGCAGCCAAGACCGGGCGTATGGCTACACCTTC; cdr3_aa: CASSQDRAYGYTF
clone_size: NA; d_call: NA; v_call: TRBV30; j_call: TRBJ1-5; cdr3_nt: TGTGCCTGGAATGTCCTGGGCCCCAATCAGCCCCAGCATTTT; cdr3_aa: CAWNVLGPNQPQHF
clone_size: medium-sized; d_call: TRBD2; v_call: TRBV7-2; j_call: TRBJ2-3; cdr3_nt: TGTGCCAGCAGCTCGCCACTAGCGGGGGGGCTGGCAGATACGCAGTATTTT; cdr3_aa: CASSSPLAGGLADTQYF
clone_size: NA; d_call: NA; v_call: TRBV15; j_call: TRBJ2-3; cdr3_nt: TGTGCCACCAGCAGAGTGGCCTCCGGGGTGGATACGCAGTATTTT; cdr3_aa: CATSRVASGVDTQYF
clone_size: NA; d_call: NA; v_call: TRBV5-3; j_call: TRBJ1-2; cdr3_nt: TGTGCCAGAAGTCCAGGACTGGGGAGTAACTATGGCTACACCTTC; cdr3_aa: CARSPGLGSNYGYTF
clone_size: NA; d_call: NA; v_call: TRBV7-8; j_call: TRBJ2-1; cdr3_nt: TGTGCCAGCAGCTTAGGGTCGGAGGGCTTCTACAATGAGCAGTTCTTC; cdr3_aa: CASSLGSEGFYNEQFF
clone_size: once; d_call: NA; v_call: TRBV10-3; j_call: TRBJ2-7; cdr3_nt: TGTGCCATCAGTGGCGCGGAAGGCTACGAGCAGTACTTC; cdr3_aa: CAISGAEGYEQYF
clone_size: once; d_call: NA; v_call: TRBV11-3; j_call: TRBJ2-2; cdr3_nt: TGTGCCAGCAGCCCCTCCTGGGGTACGGGCACCGGGGAGCTGTTTTTT; cdr3_aa: CASSPSWGTGTGELFF
clone_size: NA; d_call: NA; v_call: TRBV14; j_call: TRBJ1-1; cdr3_nt: TGTGCCAGCAGCCAAGCGACAGCTACAACACGGGAAGCTTTCTTT; cdr3_aa: CASSQATATTREAFF
clone_size: NA; d_call: TRBD2; v_call: TRBV6-1; j_call: TRBJ2-3; cdr3_nt: TGTGCCAGCACTCAACTAGCGGGGGTCACAGATACGCAGTATTTT; cdr3_aa: CASTQLAGVTDTQYF
clone_size: NA; d_call: NA; v_call: TRBV5-4; j_call: TRBJ2-7; cdr3_nt: TGTGCCAGCAGCTATCACTACTACGAGCAGTACTTC; cdr3_aa: CASSYHYYEQYF
clone_size: NA; d_call: NA; v_call: TRBV19; j_call: TRBJ1-5; cdr3_nt: TGTGCCAGTAATGCGGGGGTTGGTCAGCCCCAGCATTTT; cdr3_aa: CASNAGVGQPQHF
clone_size: NA; d_call: NA; v_call: TRBV2; j_call: TRBJ1-4; cdr3_nt: TGTGCCAGCAGTTCACAGGGATCCACTAATGAAAAACTGTTTTTT; cdr3_aa: CASSSQGSTNEKLFF
clone_size: once; d_call: TRBD1; v_call: TRBV7-9; j_call: TRBJ1-5; cdr3_nt: TGTGCCAGCAGCTCCGGGACAGGGGGCTTAGGGAATCAGCCCCAGCATTTT; cdr3_aa: CASSSGTGGLGNQPQHF
clone_size: NA; d_call: TRBD1; v_call: TRBV7-2; j_call: TRBJ2-4; cdr3_nt: TGTGCCAGCAGCAACAACAGGGGAGCCAAAAACATTCAGTACTTC; cdr3_aa: CASSNNRGAKNIQYF
clone_size: NA; d_call: NA; v_call: TRBV7-6; j_call: TRBJ1-5; cdr3_nt: TGTGCCAGCAGCTTATTCGGGGATCAGCCCCAGCATTTT; cdr3_aa: CASSLFGDQPQHF
clone_size: NA; d_call: NA; v_call: TRBV6-5; j_call: TRBJ1-2; cdr3_nt: TGTGCCAGCAGTTACCAAGGCGGGGGGAACTATGGCTACACCTTC; cdr3_aa: CASSYQGGGNYGYTF
clone_size: NA; d_call: TRBD1; v_call: TRBV5-1; j_call: TRBJ1-3; cdr3_nt: TGCGCCAGCAGCTTGACCGGGACAGGGCTCGGAAACACCATATATTTT; cdr3_aa: CASSLTGTGLGNTIYF
clone_size: NA; d_call: NA; v_call: TRBV19; j_call: TRBJ1-1; cdr3_nt: TGTGCCAGTAGTTGGTCCGCTGCCATGAACACTGAAGCTTTCTTT; cdr3_aa: CASSWSAAMNTEAFF
clone_size: NA; d_call: NA; v_call: TRBV29-1; j_call: TRBJ2-1; cdr3_nt: TGCAGCGTTGGGGTCGGGAATGAGCAGTTCTTC; cdr3_aa: CSVGVGNEQFF